The 4 T cell receptor beta chains presented below share a single source sample, sequenced in a study of beta chain features in type 1 diabetes. Findings of the study overall: People with Type 1 diabetes carried modestly yet significantly shorter TCRB CDR3s in all four CD4+ subsets.

Every bit of the isolated RNA underwent reverse transcription, so sequencing read expressed TCRB transcripts. Profiled with immunoSEQ multiplex PCR; TCRdb holds only in-frame clones, not every one. In the table there are 640,000 or so clones, over 13% of which are singletons. No antigen has been identified for these receptors. Material for sequencing was naive CD4+ T cells from blood. The receptors stem from a man aged 18 to 30 with type 1 diabetes.

This clone was seen a handful of times. J is TRBJ1-2 and V is TRBV29-1; tentatively, D is TRBD1 (6 bases). Trimming removed 3 bases at V and 4 bases at J, with 9 bases between. The CDR3 is 12 residues long. CDR1 is SQVTM and CDR2 is ANQGSEA in the germline V gene. The CDR3: CSVDLDSYGYTF. The CDR3, as DNA: TGCAGCGTTGACCTGGACAGCTATGGCTACACCTTC.

On this clone: This same CDR3 is encoded by further DNA sequences in the sample. The V call is TRBV18, the J call TRBJ1-2; 7 bases are shared with TRBD1. The CDR3 is 14 amino acids. J lost 1 base, V lost 3 bases, and 2 bases had no gene match. Germline loops: CDR1 KGHSH, CDR2 LQKENI. The DNA for the CDR3 is TGTGCCAGCTCACCTAGGGACAGTAACTATGGCTACACCTTC. It specifies CASSPRDSNYGYTF.

V is TRBV7-9 and J is TRBJ2-5; TRBD1 matches 8 bases. Unmatched junction bases numbered 5, after V lost 0 bases and J lost 5 bases. Germline V gene sequence: CDR1 SEHNR, CDR2 FQNEAQ (reference sequence). This CDR3 is built from 15 residues. CDR3 sequence (DNA): TGTGCCAGCAGCTTAGCGCGGACAGGGTGGGAGACCCAGTACTTC. Its translation is CASSLARTGWETQYF.

Points on this clone: The same CDR3 arises from other DNA sequences in this sample as well. The rearrangement joins TRBV30 to TRBJ1-5; D not resolved. The germline V and J ends were trimmed by 0 bases and 7 bases, with 10 bases remaining between them. This CDR3 is 13 amino acids long. The germline gives CDR1 GTSNPN, CDR2 SVGIG (reference sequence). CDR3 loop: CAWSVKGGQPQHF. CDR3 nucleotide sequence: TGTGCCTGGAGTGTCAAGGGAGGACAGCCCCAGCATTTT. Filled out from reference TRBV30 and TRBJ1-5, the complete variable domain reads SQTIHQWPATLVQPVGSPLSLECTVEGTSNPNLYWYRQAAGRGLQLLFYSVGIGQISSEVPQNLSASRPQDRQFILSSKKLLLSDSGFYLCAWSVKGGQPQHFGDGTRLSIL.